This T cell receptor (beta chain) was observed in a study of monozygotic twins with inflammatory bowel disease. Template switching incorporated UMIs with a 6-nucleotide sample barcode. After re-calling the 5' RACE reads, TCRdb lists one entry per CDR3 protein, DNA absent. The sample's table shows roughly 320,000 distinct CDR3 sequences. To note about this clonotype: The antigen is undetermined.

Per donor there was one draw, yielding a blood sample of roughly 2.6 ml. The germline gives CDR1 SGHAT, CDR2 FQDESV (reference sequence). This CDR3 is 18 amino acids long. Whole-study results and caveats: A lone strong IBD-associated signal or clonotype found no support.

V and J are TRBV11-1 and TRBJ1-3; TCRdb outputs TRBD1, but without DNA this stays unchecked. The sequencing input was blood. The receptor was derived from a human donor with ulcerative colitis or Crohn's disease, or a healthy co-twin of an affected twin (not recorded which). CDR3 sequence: CASSSQYPGQGLGGTIYF.